The 9 T cell receptor beta chains given below trace back to one sample, sequenced in a study of control samples from healthy donors and cancer patients. Libraries were prepared by immunoSEQ multiplex PCR; TCRdb keeps only in-frame clonotypes and omits some of them. The sample holds over 150,000 clones, 91% seen once. The specimen sequenced was blood. These receptors were taken from a woman aged 40 to 50 in good health.

The chain recombines TRBV6-5 with TRBJ1-2; D unresolved. The CDR3 covers 14 residues. Germline V gene sequence: CDR1 MNHEY, CDR2 SVGAGI. Trimming left V 2 bases short and J 6 bases short, with 13 bases between. CDR3 loop: CASSYTPQGNGYTF. In nucleotides, the CDR3 is TGTGCCAGCAGTTACACCCCTCAAGGAAATGGCTACACCTTC.

The chain uses TRBV19 and TRBJ1-6; D not certain. Trimming took 3 bases from V and 0 from J, leaving 6 bases between them. Germline V lookup: CDR1 LNHDA, CDR2 SQIVND (reference sequence). The CDR3 covers 15 residues. CDR3 nucleotides: TGTGCCAGTAGTATGGGAAGCTCCTATAATTCACCCCTCCACTTT. Translation gives CASSMGSSYNSPLHF.

This clone was recorded once. The V and J genes are TRBV5-6 and TRBJ1-1, with unresolved D. V lost 2 bases and J 1 base, leaving 12 bases between the germline ends. Germline V lookup: CDR1 SGHDT, CDR2 YYEEEE. The CDR3 is made up of 15 amino acids. Here the CDR3 DNA reads TGTGCCAGCAGCTTTTATATGGCGTCGAACACTGAAGCTTTCTTT. As protein: CASSFYMASNTEAFF.

V gene TRBV19 combines with J gene TRBJ1-5; D is unresolved. From germline, CDR1 is LNHDA and CDR2 SQIVND (reference sequence). V was pared by 7 bases and J by 4 bases, with 14 bases between. The CDR3 is 14 residues long. This chain's CDR3 is CASNYGVKNQPQHF. For the CDR3, the DNA is TGTGCCAGTAATTATGGGGTCAAGAATCAGCCCCAGCATTTT. The whole variable domain, filled in from reference TRBV19 and TRBJ1-5, reads DGGITQSPKYLFRKEGQNVTLSCEQNLNHDAMYWYRQDPGQGLRLIYYSQIVNDFQKGDIAEGYSVSREKKESFPLTVTSAQKNPTAFYLCASNYGVKNQPQHFGDGTRLSIL.

The chain joins TRBV29-1 to TRBJ1-1; weak D call: TRBD1 (5 bases). The CDR3 is 16 residues long. V was trimmed by 4 bases and J by 1 base, leaving 19 bases between them. Germline CDR1 is SQVTM and CDR2 is ANQGSEA. CDR3 bases: TGCAGCGTTGCCACGATCCTAGGACACGAGAACACTGAAGCTTTCTTT. Translating gives CSVATILGHENTEAFF.

This sequence joins TRBV9 and TRBJ1-1; no reliable D call. Per the germline V gene, CDR1 is SGDLS and CDR2 is YYNGEE. With 0 bases removed from V and 5 bases from J, the gap between germline ends came to 11 bases. The CDR3 extends over 14 amino acids. CDR3 amino acids: CASSVALGSTEAFF. For the CDR3, the DNA is TGTGCCAGCAGCGTAGCTCTGGGATCTACTGAAGCTTTCTTT.

The rearrangement joins TRBV7-9 to TRBJ2-3, with 7 bases that match TRBD2. Looked up from germline, CDR1 is SEHNR and CDR2 is FQNEAQ (reference sequence). Unmatched junction bases numbered 14, after V lost 8 bases and J lost 0 bases. The CDR3 totals 17 residues. CDR3 bases: TGTGCCAGCTCAGTAAGCAAAGGGCGGGGGAGCACAGATACGCAGTATTTT. Its protein is CASSVSKGRGSTDTQYF.

The table lists this clone with a count of one. This chain uses TRBV13 with TRBJ1-1; 9 nucleotides align to TRBD1. V lost 5 bases, J lost 1 base, and 8 bases stayed unmatched. The germline CDR1 and CDR2 sequences are PRHDT and FYEKMQ (reference sequence). The CDR3 runs 16 residues. The CDR3 is CASSIQLQGANTEAFF. The CDR3 DNA reads as TGTGCCAGCAGCATTCAATTACAGGGGGCGAACACTGAAGCTTTCTTT.

This clone was seen more than once but under ten times. This chain connects TRBV10-3 to TRBJ1-2; TRBD1 aligns across 8 bases. With V trimmed by 3 bases and J by 6 bases, 6 bases remained unmatched. Germline V gives CDR1 ENHRY, CDR2 SYGVKD. The CDR3 runs 14 residues. CDR3 in DNA: TGTGCCATCAGTGAAAAACCAGGGGGCGATGGCTACACCTTC. Translation gives CAISEKPGGDGYTF.